One sample yielded the 19 T cell receptor beta chains listed below, sequenced in a study of response to subunit inactivated influenza vaccine. TCRdb used MiXCR to reprocess the RT-PCR reads, holding one entry per CDR3 protein. The data show about 540,000 distinct CDR3 sequences, with about 15% seen just once and around 10% held by the top ten. The source was PBMCs from blood, collected 11 to 12 days after vaccination. The receptors originated from a man over 45 who received an inactivated influenza vaccine.

In this sample, this clonotype turned up a few times. The rearrangement links TRBV12-3 or TRBV12-4 to TRBJ1-4; a weak D match, TRBD1 (5 bases). This CDR3 has 12 residues. V dropped 5 bases and J dropped 7 bases, with 8 bases sitting between them. The CDR3 reads CASSGTVEKLFF. CDR3 DNA sequence: TGTGCCAGCAGTGGGACGGTTGAAAAACTGTTTTTT.

V usage is TRBV19 and J usage is TRBJ1-5; D unclear. V lost 3 bases and J 6 bases, leaving 9 bases between the germline ends. This CDR3 region has 13 residues. Germline CDR1 and CDR2: LNHDA and SQIVND (reference sequence). The CDR3 DNA sequence: TGTGCCAGTAGTATGGAGGGAATTCAGCCCCAGCATTTT. It yields the protein CASSMEGIQPQHF. Based on the CDR3 plus reference TRBV19 and TRBJ1-5, the full variable domain is DGGITQSPKYLFRKEGQNVTLSCEQNLNHDAMYWYRQDPGQGLRLIYYSQIVNDFQKGDIAEGYSVSREKKESFPLTVTSAQKNPTAFYLCASSMEGIQPQHFGDGTRLSIL.

This clonotype was observed many times. This sequence joins TRBV7-7 and TRBJ2-3, with D perhaps matching TRBD2 (6 bases). Per the germline V gene, CDR1 is SSHAT and CDR2 is FNYEAQ (reference sequence). The CDR3 sequence is 13 residues long. The CDR3 DNA reads TGTGCTAGCTCCGCGGGGCGCCCAGATACGCAGTATTTT. Residues: CASSAGRPDTQYF.

This clonotype appeared a few times. This chain joins TRBV20-1 and TRBJ2-7; D may be TRBD1 or TRBD2 (5 bases each). In germline, CDR1 is DFQATT, CDR2 SNEGSKA (reference sequence). CDR3 length: 12 residues. V lost 1 base to trimming and J lost 6 bases, with 10 bases between them. CDR3 DNA sequence: TGCAGTGCTAGAGCCAGGGACGGCGAGCAGTACTTC. It codes for CSARARDGEQYF.

This clonotype showed up just a few times. The V gene is TRBV27, the J gene TRBJ2-3; no definite D call. Trimming cost V 8 bases and J 0 bases, with 6 bases left between them. CDR1 is MNHEY and CDR2 is SMNVEV in the germline V gene (reference sequence). The CDR3 extends over 12 amino acids. In DNA form, the CDR3 reads TGTGCCAGCGGACGAAGCACAGATACGCAGTATTTT. Protein: CASGRSTDTQYF.

The CDR3 reads CASSESLLGRGANNEQFF. The CDR3 region has the DNA TGCGCCAGCAGTGAGTCGTTGCTCGGGCGGGGGGCTAACAATGAGCAGTTCTTC. This chain joins TRBV10-2 and TRBJ2-1, with 8 nucleotides matching TRBD2. The ends lost 0 bases at V and 5 bases at J; junction bases unmatched: 12. This CDR3 comprises 18 residues. Germline V CDR1 and CDR2: WSHSY, SAAADI.

This clonotype showed up just a few times. This rearrangement joins TRBV12-3 or TRBV12-4 to TRBJ2-7; D is unclear. There are 11 residues in the CDR3. V shed 3 bases and J shed 5 bases, with 5 bases lying between them. Written as DNA, the CDR3 is TGTGCCAGCAGTTTCGCCGACGAGCAGTACTTC. Translating gives CASSFADEQYF.

The J gene is TRBJ2-1, the V gene TRBV20-1; 12 bases are a match to TRBD2. Germline V gives CDR1 DFQATT, CDR2 SNEGSKA (reference sequence). The CDR3 runs to 15 residues. Losses at the gene ends were 2 bases for V and 8 bases for J; bases not matched to a gene: 7. The CDR3 nucleotides read TGCAGTGCTAGAAGGGCTAGCGGGAGGGTTGATGAGCAGTTCTTC. It specifies CSARRASGRVDEQFF.

The sample holds many counts of this clonotype. J is TRBJ2-1 and V is TRBV20-1; 7 bases align to TRBD1. The CDR3 extends over 14 amino acids. The junction had 6 bases not matched to a gene; V was cut back by 4 bases and J by 3 bases. From germline, CDR1 is DFQATT and CDR2 SNEGSKA (reference sequence). CDR3 sequence reads: CSAKNRGLYNEQFF. As DNA, the CDR3 is TGCAGTGCTAAAAACAGGGGCCTCTACAATGAGCAGTTCTTC.

This clonotype was observed many times. V usage is TRBV4-1 and J usage is TRBJ1-4; D possibly corresponds to TRBD1 (5 bases). Between the trimmed V and J ends, which lost 4 bases and 0 bases, there was a span of 12 bases. This CDR3 has 16 residues. Germline CDR1 reads MGHRA; CDR2 reads YSYEKL. The CDR3 reads CASSPFGGSTNEKLFF. In nucleotides, the CDR3 is TGCGCCAGCAGCCCATTCGGGGGATCAACTAATGAAAAACTGTTTTTT.

This clonotype was seen only a few times. The chain couples TRBV18 to TRBJ1-2; D might be TRBD1 (6 bases). CDR1 and CDR2 (germline): KGHSH, LQKENI. The CDR3 is 15 amino acids. V lost 6 bases and J 7 bases, leaving 21 bases between the germline ends. The DNA for the CDR3 is TGTGCCAGCTCCCTATTACAGGGAGGTGAGGCTGGCTACACCTTC. This encodes CASSLLQGGEAGYTF. The variable domain in full, completed from reference TRBV18 and TRBJ1-2, reads NAGVMQNPRHLVRRRGQEARLRCSPMKGHSHVYWYRQLPEEGLKFMVYLQKENIIDESGMPKERFSAEFPKEGPSILRIQQVVRGDSAAYFCASSLLQGGEAGYTFGSGTRLTVV.

This clonotype was counted between two and nine times. The rearrangement joins TRBV12-5 to TRBJ2-3; TRBD2 matches 13 bases. With V trimmed by 2 bases and J by 4 bases, 6 bases remained unmatched. From germline, CDR1 is LGHNT and CDR2 FRNRAP. This CDR3 is built from 17 residues. CDR3 residues: CASGLPRTSGSSDTQYF. In DNA, the CDR3 is TGTGCTAGTGGTTTGCCACGGACTAGCGGGAGCTCAGATACGCAGTATTTT.

The chain has TRBV7-9 and TRBJ2-4; D gene ambiguous. CDR1 is SEHNR, CDR2 FQNEAQ, per germline (reference sequence). CDR3 size: 14 residues. Trimming left V 3 bases short and J 3 bases short, with 9 bases between. The CDR3 loop reads CASSFQHLKNIQYF. DNA for the CDR3: TGTGCCAGCAGCTTTCAACATCTCAAAAACATTCAGTACTTC.

The table lists this clonotype with many counts. The DNA of the CDR3 is TGCAGTGCTAGAGATTACCAGGGAATGGGGGATACGCAGTATTTT. Protein product: CSARDYQGMGDTQYF. The gene calls are TRBV20-1 and TRBJ2-3, with a weak D call TRBD1 (5 bases). Germline V CDR1 and CDR2: DFQATT, SNEGSKA (reference sequence). The V end lost 0 bases, the J end lost 6 bases, and 16 bases lay between the germline ends. This CDR3 spans 15 amino acids.

The chain is built from TRBV2 and TRBJ2-2, with TRBD2 as a possible D gene (6 bases). The V and J ends lost 8 bases and 3 bases respectively, with 10 bases between them. The germline CDR1 and CDR2 sequences are SNHLY and FYNNEI. The length of the CDR3 is 13 residues. CDR3 amino acids: CASGGGYTGELFF. In DNA, the CDR3 is TGTGCCAGCGGGGGAGGCTACACCGGGGAGCTGTTTTTT.

The V call is TRBV7-8, the J call TRBJ2-3, with D unresolved. The V gene's germline CDR1 is SGHVS and CDR2 FQNEAQ. With 1 base removed from V and 8 bases from J, the gap between germline ends came to 13 bases. The CDR3 runs to 14 residues. CDR3 sequence: CASSLGLDESTQYF. DNA of the CDR3: TGTGCCAGCAGCTTAGGGCTAGATGAGTCTACGCAGTATTTT.

This clonotype has only a few counts. The chain has TRBV7-2 and TRBJ1-2, with 10 bases aligning to TRBD1. Germline values: CDR1 SGHTA, CDR2 FQGNSA. The CDR3 has 15 amino acids. Trimming cost V 5 bases and J 2 bases; bases outside gene matches: 5. CDR3 nucleotide sequence: TGTGCCAGCAGCAAATGGACAGGGGGAAACTATGGCTACACCTTC. Its translation: CASSKWTGGNYGYTF.

The J gene is TRBJ1-3, the V gene TRBV7-9; D perhaps matches TRBD1 (6 bases). The CDR3 is 14 residues long. Trimming removed 5 bases at V and 5 bases at J, with 13 bases between. Germline V gene data show CDR1 as SEHNR and CDR2 as FQNEAQ (reference sequence). The chain's CDR3 is CASSPLRGRNTIYF. In DNA, the CDR3 is TGTGCCAGCAGCCCGCTCAGGGGACGAAACACCATATATTTT.

This clonotype was detected a few times. This chain joins TRBV28 and TRBJ2-7; 8 bases match TRBD1. The germline gives CDR1 MDHEN, CDR2 SYDVKM. This CDR3 comprises 11 residues. Unmatched junction bases numbered 6, after V lost 5 bases and J lost 12 bases. CDR3 DNA sequence: TGTGCCAGCAGTCAACAGGGGGTCGGGTACTTC. It yields the protein CASSQQGVGYF.